The 17 T cell receptor beta chains in this list originate from one sample, sequenced in a study of spatial heterogeneity in lung cancer. Study-wide findings and caveats: Counts of expanded alpha and beta TCRs within tumors tracked the tumor nonsynonymous mutation count.

Their antigen targets remain unknown. TCRdb re-called the 5' RACE reads through MiXCR, storing one row per CDR3 protein. The data contain around 20,000 distinct CDR3 sequences, 9.5% to 10% of them seen just once; the ten biggest clones take up 20% to 25%. Time point specified: sample taken at primary tumor resection. The sequencing here drew on lung tumor tissue, taken at surgery. These receptor sequences come from a female donor with early-stage non-small cell lung cancer.

For this clonotype: With the library built for alpha chains, this beta chain is off target and its frequency is not meaningful. The chain carries TRBV5-1 and TRBJ2-7; 8 positions match TRBD1. J gave up 6 bases and V 3 bases, and 8 bases lay outside the gene matches. CDR1 SGHRS and CDR2 YFSETQ come from the germline V gene. The CDR3 spans 14 residues. CDR3 sequence (DNA): TGCGCCAGCAGCTCCTCCGGACAGGGAGGCGAGCAGTACTTC. Translation: CASSSSGQGGEQYF.

This clonotype was seen many times. This beta chain is an off-target read within a library intended for alpha chains, so its frequency means little. J is TRBJ2-1 and V is TRBV6-2 or TRBV6-3; 8 positions agree with TRBD2. The CDR3 extends over 16 amino acids. V lost 7 bases, J lost 7 bases, and 15 bases stayed unmatched. Germline lookup yields CDR1 MNHEY and CDR2 SVGEGT. CDR3 sequence: CASNPLTSGVRNEQFF. The CDR3 region has the DNA TGTGCCAGCAATCCACTCACTAGCGGCGTCCGGAATGAGCAGTTCTTC.

The table lists this clonotype with many counts. This beta chain is an off-target read within a library intended for alpha chains, so its frequency means little. V is TRBV5-1 and J is TRBJ2-5; 10 bases are shared with TRBD2. Germline CDR1 reads SGHRS; CDR2 reads YFSETQ. This CDR3 comprises 16 residues. J was trimmed by 4 bases and V by 4 bases; bases with no gene match: 10. In DNA form, the CDR3 reads TGCGCCAGCAGCGGAGCGGGGGGGCGAAATTCAGAGACCCAGTACTTC. Protein: CASSGAGGRNSETQYF.

Remarks on this clonotype: This beta chain is off target for a library built for alpha chains, so its abundance means little. The chain couples TRBV11-2 to TRBJ1-6; weak D call: TRBD1 (5 bases). CDR3 size: 16 residues. Trimming pared 5 bases from V and 9 bases from J, leaving 20 bases between. CDR1 and CDR2 (germline): SGHAT, FQNNGV. The CDR3 bases are TGTGCCAGCAGCGAGTATGACGGGACCTTGGGTTCACCCCTCCACTTT. Translating it yields CASSEYDGTLGSPLHF.

Sample share makes this clonotype medium-sized (0.01 to 0.1%). A library prepared for alpha chains yielded this beta chain as an off-target read; its size is of little meaning. This chain links TRBV20-1 with TRBJ2-3; the D is unclear. The ends were cut back, 3 bases at V and 6 bases at J, with 13 bases in the middle. Germline V CDR1 and CDR2: DFQATT, SNEGSKA (reference sequence). This CDR3 is 13 amino acids long. For the CDR3, the DNA is TGCAGTGCTAGCGGGTTCCGTACGGATACGCAGTATTTT. Protein sequence: CSASGFRTDTQYF.

The table lists this clonotype with a few counts. The library was prepared for alpha chains; this beta chain is a stray read, so its frequency means little. CDR3 sequence reads: CASSNGLPRGTQYF. In nucleotides, the CDR3 is TGTGCCAGCAGCAATGGGCTGCCCAGAGGTACGCAGTATTTT. This rearrangement joins TRBV7-3 to TRBJ2-3, with D unresolved. The CDR3 is made up of 14 amino acids. The germline V gene encodes CDR1 SGHTA and CDR2 FQGTGA. Trimming removed 5 bases at V and 8 bases at J, with 17 bases between.

By sample share, this clonotype is medium-sized. As an off-target read in a library built for alpha chains, this beta chain has a frequency of little significance. The CDR3 spells CAREDRGTDTQYF. In nucleotides, the CDR3 is TGCGCCAGGGAGGACAGGGGAACAGATACGCAGTATTTT. V is TRBV5-1 and J is TRBJ2-3, with 9 positions matching TRBD1. Germline trimming cut 8 bases from V and 3 bases from J; bases unmatched to any gene: 4. Germline V lookup: CDR1 SGHRS, CDR2 YFSETQ. The length of the CDR3 is 13 residues.

Turning to this clonotype: Little can be read into the size of this beta chain, an off-target read in a library designed for alpha chains. The chain recombines TRBV19 with TRBJ2-7; D possibly uses TRBD1 or TRBD2 (5 bases each). V was shortened by 9 bases and J by 1 base, with 13 bases between the two germline ends. CDR1 and CDR2 (germline): LNHDA, SQIVND (reference sequence). This CDR3 has 13 residues. The CDR3 region has the DNA TGTGCCAGCTGGGACCTTCAGTCCTACGAGCAGTACTTC. Its protein is CASWDLQSYEQYF. Using reference TRBV19 and TRBJ2-7 for the parts outside the CDR3, the full variable domain is DGGITQSPKYLFRKEGQNVTLSCEQNLNHDAMYWYRQDPGQGLRLIYYSQIVNDFQKGDIAEGYSVSREKKESFPLTVTSAQKNPTAFYLCASWDLQSYEQYFGPGTRLTVT.

This clonotype was picked up many times. Little can be read into the size of this beta chain, an off-target read in a library designed for alpha chains. DNA for the CDR3: TGTGCCAGCAGCCCCCAGATAGGGACCGGTGAGCAGTTCTTC. It encodes CASSPQIGTGEQFF. The V call is TRBV11-2, the J call TRBJ2-1; either TRBD1 or TRBD2 may supply D (5 bases each). The CDR3 length is 14 residues. The germline CDR1 and CDR2 sequences are SGHAT and FQNNGV. V lost 5 bases, J lost 9 bases, and 17 bases lay in between.

As for this clonotype: Being off target in a library aimed at alpha chains, this beta chain has a size of little meaning. The chain is built from TRBV11-2 and TRBJ2-2, with 9 bases identical to TRBD1. Germline assignment: CDR1 SGHAT and CDR2 FQNNGV. The CDR3 extends over 17 amino acids. V shed 0 bases and J 1 base; nucleotides not matched to a gene: 3. CDR3 residues: CASSLDNRGQNTGELFF. Written as DNA, the CDR3 is TGTGCCAGCAGCTTAGACAACAGGGGGCAGAACACCGGGGAGCTGTTTTTT. Full variable domain (missing parts from reference TRBV11-2 and TRBJ2-2): EAGVAQSPRYKIIEKRQSVAFWCNPISGHATLYWYQQILGQGPKLLIQFQNNGVVDDSQLPKDRFSAERLKGVDSTLKIQPAKLEDSAVYLCASSLDNRGQNTGELFFGEGSRLTVL.

This clonotype has ten or more counts. This beta chain represents an off-target read in a library built for alpha chains; its size is of limited meaning. This sequence joins TRBV6-5 and TRBJ1-2, with TRBD1 matching 7 bases. This CDR3 region has 14 residues. V was clipped by 7 bases and J by 8 bases; unmatched bases: 13. The germline V gene encodes CDR1 MNHEY and CDR2 SVGAGI. The chain's CDR3 is CASTRTGTGVGYTF. DNA for the CDR3: TGTGCCAGCACAAGAACAGGCACAGGGGTGGGCTACACCTTC.

Regarding this clonotype: For a library built for alpha chains, this beta chain is a stray read; little rests on its size. The chain links TRBV20-1 to TRBJ1-1; 11 bases align to TRBD1. The CDR3 covers 14 residues. V lost 4 bases, J lost 5 bases, and 6 bases stayed unmatched. Germline values: CDR1 DFQATT, CDR2 SNEGSKA (reference sequence). CDR3 amino acids: CSAIRDRGGTEAFF. For the CDR3, the DNA is TGCAGTGCTATCCGGGACAGGGGGGGTACTGAAGCTTTCTTT.

In the case of this clonotype: This beta chain is an off-target read within a library intended for alpha chains, so its frequency means little. V is TRBV6-5 and J is TRBJ2-2; perhaps TRBD1 as D (5 bases). The germline gives CDR1 MNHEY, CDR2 SVGAGI. The V end lost 7 bases, the J end lost 4 bases, and 10 bases lay between the germline ends. The CDR3 contains 13 residues. This CDR3 is CASTLTATGELFF. In DNA, the CDR3 is TGTGCCAGCACCCTGACAGCCACCGGGGAGCTGTTTTTT.

This clonotype was seen a handful of times. Since it is a stray read in a library aimed at alpha chains, this beta chain has a size that is not meaningful. V usage is TRBV5-6 and J usage is TRBJ1-5, with D possibly matching TRBD1 (6 bases). V was trimmed by 6 bases and J by 7 bases, leaving 11 bases between them. CDR1 is SGHDT and CDR2 is YYEEEE in the germline V gene. The CDR3 runs 12 residues. CDR3 in DNA: TGTGCCAGCAACAGGGCGCACCAGCCCCAGCATTTT. This encodes CASNRAHQPQHF.

Worth noting for this clonotype: Being off target in a library aimed at alpha chains, this beta chain has a size of little meaning. The chain couples TRBV20-1 to TRBJ1-5, with 7 bases lining up with TRBD1. With V trimmed by 5 bases and J by 7 bases, 14 bases remained unmatched. Germline CDR1 and CDR2: DFQATT and SNEGSKA (reference sequence). The CDR3 has 15 residues. The CDR3 nucleotides read TGCAGTGCTTCCCAGGGGGGAGGACTGTCGCAGCCCCAGCATTTT. This translates into CSASQGGGLSQPQHF.

This clonotype is judged medium-sized. The size of this beta chain means little, since it is a stray read in a library made for alpha chains. This chain links TRBV9 with TRBJ1-1; no reliable D call. The CDR3 spans 16 residues. The V and J ends lost 0 bases and 8 bases respectively, with 20 bases between them. The germline CDR1 and CDR2 sequences are SGDLS and YYNGEE. CDR3 loop: CASSVAGNNPLLEAFF. The CDR3 coding sequence is TGTGCCAGCAGCGTAGCCGGGAATAACCCACTGCTGGAAGCTTTCTTT. The complete variable domain, with remaining parts taken from reference TRBV9 and TRBJ1-1, reads DSGVTQTPKHLITATGQRVTLRCSPRSGDLSVYWYQQSLDQGLQFLIQYYNGEERAKGNILERFSAQQFPDLHSELNLSSLELGDSALYFCASSVAGNNPLLEAFFGQGTRLTVV.

A word on this clonotype: Since the library was made to target alpha chains, this beta chain is a stray read and its abundance is not meaningful. CDR3 nucleotides: TGTGCCAGCAGTTACTCACCCTCCGGGGCGACTGAGCAGTTCTTC. Its protein product is CASSYSPSGATEQFF. V usage is TRBV6-5 and J usage is TRBJ2-1; TRBD1 or TRBD2 may be the D gene (5 bases each). Between the trimmed V and J ends, which lost 0 bases and 9 bases, there was a span of 15 bases. Germline V gene data show CDR1 as MNHEY and CDR2 as SVGAGI. The CDR3 runs to 15 residues.